This T cell receptor beta chain was identified during a study of cytotoxic CD8 clonotypes in ibrutinib-treated CLL. Details on this clone: The sample holds other DNA sequences that translate to the same CDR3.

Germline V gene sequence: CDR1 SGHNT, CDR2 YENEEA. This CDR3 contains 13 residues. V lost 5 bases to trimming and J lost 0 bases, with 7 bases between them. Only in-frame clones appear in the TCRdb table, and some are missing; sequencing was by immunoSEQ multiplex PCR. Of 150,000 or so clones listed, approximately 85% are singletons. The receptor was derived from a human donor with chronic lymphocytic leukemia. Material: PBMCs, obtained after 24 months of ibrutinib treatment. The chain employs TRBV11-3 and TRBJ1-1, with D unclear. The CDR3 nucleotides are TGTGCCAGCAGCCTCGGCCTGAACACTGAAGCTTTCTTT. Its protein is CASSLGLNTEAFF.